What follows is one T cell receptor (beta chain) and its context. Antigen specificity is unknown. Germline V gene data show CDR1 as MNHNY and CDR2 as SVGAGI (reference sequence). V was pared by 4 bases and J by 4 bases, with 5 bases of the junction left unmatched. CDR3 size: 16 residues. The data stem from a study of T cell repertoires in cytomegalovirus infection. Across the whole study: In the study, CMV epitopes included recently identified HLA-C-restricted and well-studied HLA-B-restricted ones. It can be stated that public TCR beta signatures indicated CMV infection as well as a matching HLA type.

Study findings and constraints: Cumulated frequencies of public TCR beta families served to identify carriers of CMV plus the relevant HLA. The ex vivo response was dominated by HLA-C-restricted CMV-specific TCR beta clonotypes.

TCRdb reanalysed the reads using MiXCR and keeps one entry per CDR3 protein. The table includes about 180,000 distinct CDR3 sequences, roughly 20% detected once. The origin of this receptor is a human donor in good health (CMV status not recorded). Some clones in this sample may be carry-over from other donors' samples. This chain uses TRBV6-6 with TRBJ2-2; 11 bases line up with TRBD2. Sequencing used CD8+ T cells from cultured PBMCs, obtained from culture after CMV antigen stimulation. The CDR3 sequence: CASSSIAGGTTGELFF. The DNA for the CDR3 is TGTGCCAGCAGTTCCATAGCGGGGGGGACCACCGGGGAGCTGTTTTTT.